This T cell receptor beta chain was sequenced during a study of shared clonotypes between healthy human individuals (dated by TCRdb to about 2020). Some background on the complete study: Three men and a couple of women, aged 18 to 49 years, made up the cohort. For each donor, CD4 naive and CD4 memory were each run on three plates, CD8 naive on two plates, and CD8 memory on one plate. To estimate repertoire size and how much clonotypes are shared between individuals, the study performed deep sequencing of blood TCR repertoires from a handful of healthy adults. Libraries were prepared and TCR repertoires were sequenced by different laboratories using diverse techniques, in order to increase sequencing depth and limit assay-specific biases. Per donor, leukapheresis produced somewhere between about 0.8 and 9 billion PBMCs.

TCR CDR3 regions were amplified from genomic DNA by multiplex PCR using the deep immunoSEQ assay. For each cell subset, the extracted genomic DNA was distributed evenly across all wells of several immunoSEQ 96-well plates, and each plate served as one replicate. For sorted subsets, roughly 190 ng of genomic DNA, equivalent to 25,000 to 35,000 T cell genomes, went into each replicate PCR. Purified libraries were measured with a Qubit 3.0 fluorometer, size-checked on a Bioanalyzer 2100, and measured again with the KAPA Library Quantification kit. Every immunoSEQ 96-well plate was sequenced on a separate single-read 150-cycle Illumina NextSeq 550 flow cell. The authors' analysis ran thus. Because the immunoSEQ output included only junctional sequences and no quality scores, the filtering could not be the same as the filtering used for full-length reads. To assign V/J genes and CDR3, sequences were annotated using PyIR, a Python wrapper for IgBLAST v1.9, with IMGT germline references. Any read was removed if the V/J assignment was weak (E-value above 1e-6), the CDR3 was missing, or the read contained stop codons, out-of-frame junctions, or ambiguous translated residues. A V3J clonotype was defined by an identical inferred V gene, J gene, and CDR3 amino acid sequence. Percentage overlap between repertoires was calculated by dividing the number of shared unique clonotypes by the size of the smaller repertoire. Repertoire richness was assessed with RTK rarefaction, the Chao1 estimator, and Recon v2.1 estimates of unobserved clonotypes. Generation probabilities for all TCRbeta clonotypes obtained by the gDNA method from several donors were computed using OLGA. Drawn from immuneACCESS, this table holds only the in-frame rearrangements with V and J called that TCRdb kept. Clones are partly lost; checked studies trace under half to an unresolved V gene and leave the rest unexplained. Clonal size and the V and J genes are those of that table, whereas D and trimming came from the DNA. The sample contains 2 million to 2.5 million clones, 95% of them found a single time. 0.13% of the sample lies in the top ten.

The donors were healthy, HIV-negative adults who had no recently reported acute infections or vaccinations. Every donor was a Caucasian adult residing in Nashville, Tennessee, USA. CD4+ T cells were enriched by magnetic negative selection, after which naive cells were positively selected on CD45RA and the negative fraction was taken as the memory subset. Blood was collected by leukapheresis, and PBMCs were isolated by Ficoll-Histopaque density gradient centrifugation and then cryopreserved in liquid nitrogen vapor phase. Purity and quantity of every magnetically sorted T cell population were checked by analytical flow cytometry. Genomic DNA was isolated from each sorted fraction and quantified by UV absorbance on a Nanodrop 2000c. To note about this clone: Its antigen is still unknown. No base-level quality is on record; no much larger clone is a single base apart.

V lost 3 bases and J lost 2 bases; the stretch between them is 8 bases long. The CDR3 contains 13 residues, cysteine and phenylalanine counted. Of all the DNA, just the CDR3 is kept, 39 bases in frame from base 1. Taken from the germline V gene (reference sequence), the CDR1 and CDR2 loops are SEHNR and FQNEAQ. Broad study findings and their caveats: Around 5% of naive CD4, 3.5% of naive CD8, roughly 2.4% of memory CD4, and around 0.4% of memory CD8 clonotypes were shared across a few donors. Sampling was restricted to blood, and TCR repertoires in tissue are likely to differ from TCR repertoires in blood. Estimated clonotype richness was generally larger for naive than for memory subsets. Based on pairwise subsampling, the degree of clonotype sharing among donors was expected to be affected by sequencing depth. Incomplete sequencing was indicated by rarefaction of sorted-subset datasets, despite the large sequencing depth. Because the study included only a small number of donors, the genetic and exposure-history diversity represented was limited. Compared with non-shared clonotypes, the clonotypes found in all four sorted-subset donors had higher generation probabilities.

In this chain, TRBV7-9 is recombined with TRBJ2-7; TRBD1 might be the D gene, on 5 matching bases. The source is a man between 18 and 29 years old in good health. Sequencing was carried out using naive CD4+ T cells sorted from blood. This sample's cell subset or site label indicates: CD45RA+ positively selected. CDR3 loop: CASSFGRAYEQYF. The nucleotides read TGTGCCAGCAGCTTTGGCAGGGCCTACGAGCAGTACTTC.